One and the same sample provided the 23 T cell receptor beta chains below, sequenced in a study of T cells in localized non-small cell lung cancer. Some clones are missing from TCRdb's copy, which holds only in-frame ones; the method was immunoSEQ multiplex PCR. The profile covers some 4,500 clones, with about 92% appearing a single time and about 3% taken by the ten largest. The material sequenced was peripheral blood, taken before any cancer treatment. These receptor sequences come from a woman between 40 and 69 years old with stage I lung adenocarcinoma.

The V gene is TRBV11-3, the J gene TRBJ2-7, with 7 positions matching TRBD2. This CDR3 comprises 15 residues. Per germline, CDR1 SGHNT and CDR2 YENEEA. V was clipped by 1 base and J by 0 bases; unmatched bases: 3. The CDR3 spells CASSLGGSVSYEQYF. CDR3 DNA: TGTGCCAGCAGCTTAGGCGGGAGCGTCTCCTACGAGCAGTACTTC.

The chain employs TRBV30 and TRBJ1-6, with TRBD1 identical over 8 bases. Looked up from germline, CDR1 is GTSNPN and CDR2 is SVGIG (reference sequence). The junction had 12 bases not matched to a gene; V was cut back by 3 bases and J by 5 bases. This CDR3 spans 17 amino acids. Here the CDR3 DNA reads TGTGCCTGGAGGCTGTCCCGGGACAGGACGCATAATTCACCCCTCCACTTT. Amino acids: CAWRLSRDRTHNSPLHF.

CDR3 loop: CASSLGAGGAYEQYF. The DNA of the CDR3 is TGTGCCAGCAGCTTGGGAGCGGGAGGAGCCTACGAGCAGTACTTC. The genes are TRBV5-6 and TRBJ2-7; 9 nucleotides line up with TRBD2. Losses at the gene ends were 0 bases for V and 2 bases for J; bases not matched to a gene: 3. The CDR3 consists of 15 residues. Looked up from germline, CDR1 is SGHDT and CDR2 is YYEEEE.

This clone was counted a few times. The chain recombines TRBV18 with TRBJ1-2; D is unclear. Deletions cut 3 bases from V and 6 bases from J, with 14 bases between. Germline V lookup: CDR1 KGHSH, CDR2 LQKENI. This CDR3 spans 14 amino acids. CDR3 in amino acids: CASSPTGPGDGYTF. The CDR3 DNA reads as TGTGCCAGCTCACCGACCGGCCCGGGCGATGGCTACACCTTC.

The chain links TRBV14 to TRBJ1-2; D is uncertain. Germline CDR1 and CDR2: SGHDN and FVKESK. This CDR3 has 14 residues. V was pared by 1 base and J by 1 base, with 7 bases between. The CDR3 loop is CASSQGPINYGYTF. The DNA of the CDR3 is TGTGCCAGCAGCCAAGGGCCTATTAACTATGGCTACACCTTC. The whole variable domain, remainder taken from reference TRBV14 and TRBJ1-2, is EAGVTQFPSHSVIEKGQTVTLRCDPISGHDNLYWYRRVMGKEIKFLLHFVKESKQDESGMPNNRFLAERTGGTYSTLKVQPAELEDSGVYFCASSQGPINYGYTFGSGTRLTVV.

The chain links TRBV13 to TRBJ2-7; possible D gene TRBD2, 5 bases. V was shortened by 5 bases and J by 0 bases, with 14 bases between the two germline ends. Germline CDR1 is PRHDT and CDR2 is FYEKMQ (reference sequence). The CDR3 covers 15 residues. The CDR3 protein is CASSLAGVSSYEQYF. CDR3 bases: TGTGCCAGCAGCCTCGCGGGCGTTAGCTCCTACGAGCAGTACTTC.

This chain connects TRBV9 to TRBJ1-2; 11 nucleotides align to TRBD1. The CDR3 extends over 15 amino acids. Germline CDR1 SGDLS, CDR2 YYNGEE. Trimming removed 3 bases from V and 4 bases from J; junction bases left unmatched: 5. The CDR3 DNA reads TGTGCCAGCAGCGCCGGGACAGGGGGATTCTATGGCTACACCTTC. Protein product: CASSAGTGGFYGYTF.

The chain couples TRBV5-1 to TRBJ2-1; 9 nucleotides align to TRBD1. V shed 4 bases, J shed 6 bases, and the junction held 8 bases outside the gene matches. CDR1 is SGHRS and CDR2 is YFSETQ in the germline V gene. CDR3 length: 15 amino acids. The CDR3 DNA reads TGCGCCAGCAGCCTATGGGACAGGGAATTCAATGAGCAGTTCTTC. Protein: CASSLWDREFNEQFF.

J is TRBJ2-7 and V is TRBV6-1, with 7 bases identical to TRBD2. CDR1 MNHNS and CDR2 SASEGT come from the germline V gene. This CDR3 spans 17 amino acids. V was pared by 0 bases and J by 7 bases, with 15 bases of the junction left unmatched. CDR3 loop: CASSEAGTPGGLKEQYF. The DNA of the CDR3 is TGTGCCAGCAGTGAAGCGGGAACTCCGGGAGGCTTGAAGGAGCAGTACTTC.

V and J are TRBV27 and TRBJ2-3; D uncertain. V was clipped by 8 bases and J by 6 bases, with 12 bases between them. The CDR3 runs 12 residues. Germline V gives CDR1 MNHEY, CDR2 SMNVEV (reference sequence). The CDR3 DNA follows: TGTGCCAGCTGGGCCGGAGTGGATACGCAGTATTTT. The encoded protein is CASWAGVDTQYF.

Here the CDR3 DNA reads TGTGCCAGCAGCCTCGGGACTACTCCACCAGGGGGGTACGAGCAGTACTTC. It yields the protein CASSLGTTPPGGYEQYF. The chain recombines TRBV14 with TRBJ2-7, with D possibly being TRBD1 or TRBD2 (7 bases each). Germline CDR1 SGHDN, CDR2 FVKESK. The CDR3 sequence is 17 residues long. Trimming stripped 4 bases from V and 4 bases from J, with 23 bases between.

The chain recombines TRBV28 with TRBJ2-5; the D gene is possibly TRBD2 (6 bases). The germline CDR1 and CDR2 sequences are MDHEN and SYDVKM. The CDR3 length is 14 residues. The V and J ends lost 5 bases and 5 bases respectively, with 15 bases between them. The CDR3 nucleotides are TGTGCCAGCAGTAAGGAGGGGTTGCGTGAGACCCAGTACTTC. It codes for CASSKEGLRETQYF. Filled out from reference TRBV28 and TRBJ2-5, the complete variable domain reads DVKVTQSSRYLVKRTGEKVFLECVQDMDHENMFWYRQDPGLGLRLIYFSYDVKMKEKGDIPEGYSVSREKKERFSLILESASTNQTSMYLCASSKEGLRETQYFGPGTRLLVL.

The chain employs TRBV5-1 and TRBJ1-1, with 7 bases that match TRBD1. The CDR3 covers 13 residues. Germline-derived CDR1 and CDR2 are SGHRS and YFSETQ. J gave up 11 bases and V 0 bases, and 7 bases lay outside the gene matches. The CDR3 protein is CASSLGQGVVAFF. The CDR3 DNA reads TGCGCCAGCAGCTTGGGACAGGGCGTTGTTGCTTTCTTT.

This sequence joins TRBV28 and TRBJ1-1, with D perhaps TRBD1 (5 bases). The CDR3 is 12 residues long. In germline, CDR1 is MDHEN, CDR2 SYDVKM. Deletions cut 10 bases from V and 3 bases from J, with 12 bases between. The DNA of the CDR3 is TGTGCCACCAACAGGCGGGACACTGAAGCTTTCTTT. Encoded protein: CATNRRDTEAFF.

CDR3 coding DNA: TGTGCCAGCAGTTTAGCAGGGCGGGTTGCCAAAAACATTCAGTACTTC. Protein: CASSLAGRVAKNIQYF. The chain has TRBV27 and TRBJ2-4, with D perhaps being TRBD1 or TRBD2 (5 bases each). Trimming removed 2 bases from V and 1 base from J, with 12 bases in between. Per the germline V gene, CDR1 is MNHEY and CDR2 is SMNVEV (reference sequence). The CDR3 sequence is 16 residues long.

The chain recombines TRBV18 with TRBJ1-1; D remains unclear. Germline lookup yields CDR1 KGHSH and CDR2 LQKENI. Trimming pared 3 bases from V and 0 bases from J, leaving 5 bases between. This CDR3 region has 13 residues. The CDR3 spells CASSPILNTEAFF. CDR3 in DNA: TGTGCCAGCTCACCTATACTGAACACTGAAGCTTTCTTT.

This clone was seen a handful of times. The chain has TRBV11-2 and TRBJ2-1; the match to TRBD2 covers 12 bases. CDR3 length equals 14 residues. CDR1 and CDR2 from the germline V gene are SGHAT and FQNNGV. V shed 5 bases, J shed 9 bases, and the junction held 5 bases outside the gene matches. The DNA for the CDR3 is TGTGCCAGCAGCAGACTAGCGGGAGTCGGTGAGCAGTTCTTC. Amino acid sequence: CASSRLAGVGEQFF.

The chain employs TRBV11-2 and TRBJ1-1, with D possibly TRBD1 on 5 matching bases. CDR1 and CDR2 (germline): SGHAT, FQNNGV. Trimming shortened V by 5 bases and J by 1 base, and 11 bases separated the two germline ends. The CDR3 length is 14 residues. As DNA, the CDR3 is TGTGCCAGCAGCGTCGACAGAGCGAACACTGAAGCTTTCTTT. Its protein product is CASSVDRANTEAFF.

This clone has more than one count but fewer than ten. The chain joins TRBV4-1 to TRBJ2-6, with 9 bases matching TRBD1. Unmatched junction bases numbered 7, after V lost 4 bases and J lost 0 bases. From germline, CDR1 is MGHRA and CDR2 YSYEKL. The CDR3 has 18 amino acids. DNA of the CDR3: TGCGCCAGCAGCCCTACCGGGACAGGGTACTCTGGGGCCAACGTCCTGACTTTC. As protein: CASSPTGTGYSGANVLTF.

The V call is TRBV18, the J call TRBJ2-7, with D maybe TRBD1 (6 bases). Trimming left V 0 bases short and J 4 bases short, with 16 bases between. CDR1 is KGHSH and CDR2 is LQKENI in the germline V gene. The CDR3 covers 16 residues. CDR3 DNA: TGTGCCAGCTCACCACCTCTAGGACAGCAATTTTACGAGCAGTACTTC. Its protein is CASSPPLGQQFYEQYF.

This CDR3 is CAINGGVSYEQYF. The CDR3 bases are TGTGCCATCAACGGGGGAGTCTCCTACGAGCAGTACTTC. V and J are TRBV10-3 and TRBJ2-7, with D perhaps TRBD2 (6 bases). The CDR3 runs 13 residues. The V gene lost 7 bases and the J gene lost 0 bases, with 10 bases spanning the gap. Germline V gives CDR1 ENHRY, CDR2 SYGVKD.

The chain uses TRBV29-1 and TRBJ1-1; D is undetermined. V gave up 5 bases and J gave up 2 bases, with 6 bases separating them. Germline V gene sequence: CDR1 SQVTM, CDR2 ANQGSEA. This CDR3 is built from 11 residues. CDR3: CSVSRNTEAFF. CDR3 nucleotide sequence: TGCAGCGTTTCCCGAAACACTGAAGCTTTCTTT.

The chain couples TRBV7-6 to TRBJ1-2, with D possibly being TRBD1 (6 bases). Between the trimmed V and J ends, which lost 1 base and 2 bases, there was a span of 8 bases. Germline CDR1 SGHVS, CDR2 FNYEAQ. This CDR3 is built from 14 residues. The CDR3, as DNA: TGTGCCAGCAGCTTAGATGGGGGCAACTATGGCTACACCTTC. As protein: CASSLDGGNYGYTF.